The 15 T cell receptor beta chains listed next were all sequenced from one sample in a study of blood T cell repertoires in COVID-19. Assay: immunoSEQ multiplex PCR; the TCRdb copy retains only in-frame clones and omits some. The data show about 83,000 clones, roughly 86% seen once. The sample consisted of peripheral blood. All receptors come from a woman older than 75 in a cohort sampled during active or convalescent COVID-19.

The CDR3 protein is CASSERAGKGETQYF. CDR3 sequence (DNA): TGTGCCAGCAGTGAAAGGGCAGGGAAAGGAGAGACCCAGTACTTC. The chain combines TRBV2 with TRBJ2-5; D possibly corresponds to TRBD1 (5 bases). Trimming shortened V by 2 bases and J by 4 bases, and 14 bases separated the two germline ends. CDR1 is SNHLY and CDR2 is FYNNEI in the germline V gene. CDR3 length equals 15 residues.

The rearrangement joins TRBV9 to TRBJ2-1; weak D call: TRBD2 (6 bases). The CDR3 is made up of 15 amino acids. V was cut by 0 bases and J by 5 bases, with 12 bases left in between. Germline loops: CDR1 SGDLS, CDR2 YYNGEE. The DNA for the CDR3 is TGTGCCAGCAGCGTAGGTCCTAGCGCGGACAATGAGCAGTTCTTC. Protein product: CASSVGPSADNEQFF.

The V and J genes are TRBV7-2 and TRBJ2-1; tentative D call: TRBD2 (6 bases). Germline CDR1 SGHTA, CDR2 FQGNSA. The V and J ends lost 1 base and 6 bases respectively, with 13 bases between them. CDR3 length equals 15 residues. For the CDR3, the DNA is TGTGCCAGCAGCTTAGAAGGCCCAGCGGGCAATGAGCAGTTCTTC. Encoded protein: CASSLEGPAGNEQFF.

V gene TRBV5-4 combines with J gene TRBJ1-2; D is unresolved. This CDR3 spans 13 amino acids. Germline V lookup: CDR1 SGHNT, CDR2 YYREEE (reference sequence). V dropped 1 base and J dropped 1 base, with 5 bases sitting between them. The CDR3 loop reads CASSLLSNYGYTF. Here the CDR3 DNA reads TGTGCCAGCAGCTTGCTCAGTAACTATGGCTACACCTTC.

The chain joins TRBV28 to TRBJ1-5; D is unclear. Germline values: CDR1 MDHEN, CDR2 SYDVKM. The ends were cut back, 3 bases at V and 2 bases at J, with 14 bases in the middle. This CDR3 contains 16 residues. DNA of the CDR3: TGTGCCAGCAGTTTGAGTCAGCCCGAGGGCAATCAGCCCCAGCATTTT. This encodes CASSLSQPEGNQPQHF.

Written as DNA, the CDR3 is TGTGCCAGCAGTTACTCGAGCGGGTCCTACGAGCAGTACGTC. This translates into CASSYSSGSYEQYV. The chain joins TRBV6-6 to TRBJ2-7; D might be TRBD2 (6 bases). The germline V and J ends were trimmed by 0 bases and 1 base, with 7 bases remaining between them. This CDR3 spans 14 amino acids. Germline loops: CDR1 MNHNY, CDR2 SVGAGI (reference sequence).

The rearrangement links TRBV7-2 to TRBJ2-4, with 7 bases identical to TRBD1. CDR3 length equals 15 residues. Germline V gene lookup returns CDR1 SGHTA and CDR2 FQGNSA. V lost 9 bases to trimming and J lost 5 bases; unmatched junction nucleotides: 13. CDR3 sequence: CASSDRWGYENIQYF. DNA for the CDR3: TGTGCCAGTTCGGACAGGTGGGGATATGAAAACATTCAGTACTTC.

The chain couples TRBV3-1 (or the pseudogene TRBV3-2) to TRBJ2-3, with TRBD2 matching 12 bases. The CDR3 runs 17 residues. The trim removed 4 bases at V and 10 bases at J, leaving 15 bases unmatched. CDR1 is LGHDT, CDR2 YNNKEL, per germline (reference sequence). CDR3 loop: CASSLGLAGLSMGAQYF. CDR3 nucleotides: TGTGCCAGCAGCCTAGGACTAGCGGGACTGAGCATGGGGGCGCAGTATTTT.

The CDR3 DNA reads as TGTGCCAGCAGCCCTAGCGGGAGTCTGCAGAATGAGCAGTTCTTC. As protein: CASSPSGSLQNEQFF. V usage is TRBV7-3 and J usage is TRBJ2-1, with TRBD2 matching over 10 bases. In germline, CDR1 is SGHTA, CDR2 FQGTGA. The CDR3 runs 15 residues. Trimming took 5 bases from V and 7 from J; bases not matched to a gene: 8.

The chain combines TRBV5-1 with TRBJ2-7; no definite D call. Germline CDR1 and CDR2: SGHRS and YFSETQ. This CDR3 has 14 residues. Trimming pared 0 bases from V and 0 bases from J, leaving 7 bases between. As DNA, the CDR3 is TGCGCCAGCAGCTTGGCCGACACCTCCTACGAGCAGTACTTC. This translates into CASSLADTSYEQYF.

The V and J genes are TRBV2 and TRBJ2-2; 8 nucleotides match TRBD1. J lost 7 bases, V lost 7 bases, and 5 bases had no gene match. The CDR3 extends over 13 amino acids. The germline V gene encodes CDR1 SNHLY and CDR2 FYNNEI. The DNA of the CDR3 is TGTGCCAGCATCAAACAGGGGGTCGGGGAGCTGTTTTTT. Residues: CASIKQGVGELFF.

This chain links TRBV5-4 with TRBJ1-3; D call uncertain. The germline gives CDR1 SGHNT, CDR2 YYREEE (reference sequence). With 3 bases removed from V and 2 bases from J, the gap between germline ends came to 9 bases. This CDR3 is 14 amino acids long. DNA of the CDR3: TGTGCCAGCAGCTACAGCGGGCCTGGAAACACCATATATTTT. This codes for CASSYSGPGNTIYF. The whole variable domain, remainder taken from reference TRBV5-4 and TRBJ1-3, is ETGVTQSPTHLIKTRGQQVTLRCSSQSGHNTVSWYQQALGQGPQFIFQYYREEENGRGNFPPRFSGLQFPNYSSELNVNALELDDSALYLCASSYSGPGNTIYFGEGSWLTVV.

This clone came up a few times. CDR3 region: CSLGLAGGLDTQYF. The CDR3 nucleotides read TGCAGCCTAGGGCTAGCGGGAGGGTTGGATACGCAGTATTTT. The J gene is TRBJ2-3, the V gene TRBV29-1; 12 nucleotides agree with TRBD2. V lost 8 bases to trimming and J lost 6 bases; unmatched junction nucleotides: 9. Germline-derived CDR1 and CDR2 are SQVTM and ANQGSEA. The length of the CDR3 is 14 residues.

The chain links TRBV3-1 (or the pseudogene TRBV3-2) to TRBJ1-1, with D perhaps TRBD1 (6 bases). Germline lookup yields CDR1 LGHDT and CDR2 YNNKEL (reference sequence). Trimming took 4 bases from V and 2 from J, leaving 11 bases between them. The CDR3 is 14 amino acids. The CDR3 region has the DNA TGTGCCAGCAGCCTAATCAGGGGAAACACTGAAGCTTTCTTT. This sequence encodes CASSLIRGNTEAFF.

The rearrangement uses TRBV27 and TRBJ1-5; a weak D match, TRBD1 (5 bases). The germline V gene encodes CDR1 MNHEY and CDR2 SMNVEV (reference sequence). The CDR3 is 16 residues long. V lost 7 bases to trimming and J lost 0 bases, with 16 bases between them. The CDR3 nucleotides read TGTGCCAGCATAGATAGACAGTACTATAGCAATCAGCCCCAGCATTTT. Residues: CASIDRQYYSNQPQHF.